These T cell receptor beta chains were read from a single sample in a study of neurological immune-mediated disorders. One entry per CDR3 protein results from TCRdb running MiXCR on the 5' RACE reads. This table holds about 80,000 distinct CDR3 sequences, almost 6% found once. Sequences were obtained from PBMCs. These receptors all stem from a woman aged 60-70 years with multiple sclerosis. Each CDR3 is given with its conserved first and last residue. The D gene is left open where the match is weak. Not all rows give a size; the values are once, few, many and, for expanded clones, a class.

>TRBV12-3/TRBV12-4|many|TRBJ1-5|.
CASSPDARNNQPQHF
TGTGCCAGCAGCCCCGACGCCAGGAACAATCAGCCCCAGCATTTT
>TRBV7-8|many|TRBJ2-5|.
CASSFAGGLLGETQYF
TGTGCCAGCAGCTTCGCCGGGGGGCTTTTAGGAGAGACCCAGTACTTC
>TRBV6-5|many|TRBJ1-2|.
CASTQRPVGGYTF
TGTGCCAGCACCCAGAGGCCGGTGGGTGGCTACACCTTC
>TRBV27|few|TRBJ1-2|TRBD1
CASTFMGQGFSGYTF
TGTGCCAGCACCTTTATGGGACAGGGCTTCTCTGGCTACACCTTC
>TRBV7-8|many|TRBJ2-7|.
CASSKTGGYEQYF
TGTGCCAGCAGCAAGACAGGAGGCTACGAGCAGTACTTC
>TRBV4-1|many|TRBJ1-2|.
CASSQEGTDEGGYTF
TGCGCCAGCAGCCAAGAGGGGACGGATGAAGGTGGCTACACCTTC
>TRBV5-6|many|TRBJ2-7|TRBD1
CASSPDRAPYEQYF
TGTGCCAGCAGCCCGGACAGGGCCCCCTACGAGCAGTACTTC
>TRBV10-3|many|TRBJ2-3|.
CAISDHVGGVDTDTQYF
TGTGCCATCAGTGATCATGTGGGGGGCGTGGACACAGATACGCAGTATTTT
>TRBV25-1|.|TRBJ1-2|.
CASSEFSGTRDGYTF
TGTGCCAGCAGTGAATTTAGCGGGACTCGGGATGGCTACACCTTC
>TRBV5-1|many|TRBJ1-5|.
CASSLEGGQSNQPQHF
TGCGCCAGCAGCTTGGAGGGAGGGCAGAGCAATCAGCCCCAGCATTTT
>TRBV5-6|many|TRBJ1-6|.
CASSHGQNSPLHF
TGTGCCAGCAGCCACGGACAGAATTCACCCCTCCACTTT
>TRBV6-2/TRBV6-3|many|TRBJ1-2|.
CASSYLGADGYTF
TGTGCCAGCAGTTACCTGGGGGCCGATGGCTACACCTTC
>TRBV6-4|many|TRBJ1-2|.
CASSEEGGVVNYGYTF
TGTGCCAGCAGTGAGGAGGGTGGGGTCGTGAACTATGGCTACACCTTC
>TRBV5-1|.|TRBJ1-1|.
CASSSEVNTEAFF
TGCGCCAGCAGCTCTGAAGTTAACACTGAAGCTTTCTTT
>TRBV5-1|many|TRBJ1-5|.
CASTIGPNSNQPQHF
TGCGCCAGTACCATCGGTCCCAATAGCAATCAGCCCCAGCATTTT
>TRBV5-5|many|TRBJ2-7|.
CASSLLQGPKRYEQYF
TGTGCCAGCAGCCTCCTACAGGGACCCAAGCGCTACGAGCAGTACTTC
>TRBV7-9|many|TRBJ2-1|TRBD1
CASSLVQGAGNEQFF
TGTGCCAGCAGCTTAGTACAGGGGGCAGGCAATGAGCAGTTCTTC
>TRBV9|many|TRBJ1-2|.
CASSVEGRGGYGYTF
TGTGCCAGCAGCGTAGAGGGCAGGGGTGGCTATGGCTACACCTTC
>TRBV20-1|many|TRBJ2-7|TRBD1
CSAEDRAEQYF
TGCAGTGCAGAAGACAGGGCCGAGCAGTACTTC
>TRBV20-1|many|TRBJ2-7|.
CSVLGGHSYEQYF
TGCAGTGTCCTGGGCGGTCACTCCTACGAGCAGTACTTC
>TRBV20-1|many|TRBJ1-1|.
CSDPGGGDTEAFF
TGCAGTGATCCCGGGGGTGGTGACACTGAAGCTTTCTTT
>TRBV3-1|.|TRBJ2-7|TRBD2
CASSFSGAAYEQYF
TGTGCCAGCAGCTTTAGCGGGGCCGCCTACGAGCAGTACTTC
>TRBV3-1|many|TRBJ2-7|.
CASSQSLTRGYEQYF
TGTGCCAGCAGCCAATCTCTCACCAGGGGTTACGAGCAGTACTTC
>TRBV3-1|many|TRBJ2-5|.
CASSQGGSGGETQYF
TGTGCCAGCAGCCAAGGTGGTAGCGGCGGGGAGACCCAGTACTTC
>TRBV20-1|many|TRBJ2-3|TRBD2
CSAPPSGSTDTQYF
TGCAGTGCACCACCTAGCGGGAGCACAGATACGCAGTATTTT
>TRBV19|.|TRBJ2-2|TRBD2
CASRAGGNTGELFF
TGTGCCAGCAGAGCGGGGGGAAACACCGGGGAGCTGTTTTTT
>TRBV7-6|many|TRBJ2-5|TRBD1
CASSSSGGLWETQYF
TGTGCCAGCAGCTCCTCAGGGGGCTTGTGGGAGACCCAGTACTTC
>TRBV12-3/TRBV12-4|few|TRBJ2-7|TRBD1
CASSIDRATSYEQYF
TGTGCCAGCAGCATCGACAGGGCCACCTCCTACGAGCAGTACTTC
>TRBV20-1|.|TRBJ1-5|TRBD1
CSASGTGVPYSNQPQHF
TGCAGTGCTAGTGGGACAGGGGTCCCTTATAGCAATCAGCCCCAGCATTTT
>TRBV7-8|many|TRBJ1-1|.
CASSLRARTVNTEAFF
TGTGCCAGCAGCTTAAGGGCAAGGACAGTGAACACTGAAGCTTTCTTT
>TRBV5-7|many|TRBJ1-2|TRBD1
CASSSRDRGHYGYTF
TGTGCCAGCAGCTCCCGGGACAGGGGACACTATGGCTACACCTTC
>TRBV5-1|many|TRBJ1-4|TRBD1
CASSFGAGGSNEKLFF
TGCGCCAGCAGCTTTGGGGCAGGGGGCTCTAATGAAAAACTGTTTTTT
>TRBV2|many|TRBJ1-6|.
CASRRTNSYNSPLHF
TGTGCCAGCAGGCGGACTAACTCCTATAATTCACCCCTCCACTTT
>TRBV12-3/TRBV12-4|many|TRBJ1-1|TRBD1
CASSPIRTGRAEAFF
TGTGCCAGCAGCCCTATCCGGACAGGGCGGGCTGAAGCTTTCTTT
>TRBV5-1|many|TRBJ1-4|TRBD1
CASSGQGSTNEKLFF
TGCGCCAGCAGCGGACAGGGTTCGACTAATGAAAAACTGTTTTTT
>TRBV20-1|many|TRBJ2-5|TRBD1
CSASSGTGGLETQYF
TGCAGTGCTAGCTCCGGGACAGGGGGCTTGGAGACCCAGTACTTC
>TRBV11-2|many|TRBJ2-4|.
CASSLQLRPTAGGGYF
TGTGCCAGCAGCTTACAGCTAAGACCAACCGCAGGGGGAGGATACTTC
>TRBV20-1|many|TRBJ2-2|.
CSASDTGLAGELFF
TGCAGTGCTAGCGATACAGGGTTAGCCGGGGAGCTGTTTTTT
>TRBV6-5|.|TRBJ1-1|.
CASSYTGGSRNTEAFF
TGTGCCAGCAGTTACACGGGCGGCAGTAGGAACACTGAAGCTTTCTTT
>TRBV9|many|TRBJ2-3|.
CASSPRSSETQYF
TGTGCCAGCAGCCCCCGGAGTTCGGAAACGCAGTATTTT
>TRBV7-8|.|TRBJ1-1|TRBD1
CASSDGQGVGAEAFF
TGTGCCAGCAGCGACGGACAGGGGGTTGGGGCTGAAGCTTTCTTT
>TRBV29-1|many|TRBJ2-2|.
CSVETSAAGELFF
TGCAGCGTTGAAACATCAGCGGCCGGGGAGCTGTTTTTT
>TRBV7-2|many|TRBJ2-3|TRBD1
CASSSQGSSTDTQYF
TGTGCCAGCAGCTCACAGGGGTCTAGCACAGATACGCAGTATTTT
>TRBV29-1|medium-sized|TRBJ2-7|.
CSVEEVGVDEQYF
TGCAGCGTTGAAGAGGTGGGGGTAGACGAGCAGTACTTC
>TRBV18|many|TRBJ2-1|.
CASSLQSSYNEQFF
TGTGCCAGCTCCTTACAAAGCTCCTACAATGAGCAGTTCTTC